This T cell receptor (beta chain) was sequenced in a study of blood T cell repertoires in COVID-19 (dated by TCRdb to about 2020). Concerning the study at large: Collaborator samples came from the United States, Italy and Spain and covered acute and convalescent phases of COVID-19. The material from the prospective study consisted of cDNA or gDNA derived from T cells, B-cell-depleted T cells, or PBMCs. The dataset comprised deeply sampled blood TCRbeta repertoires from subjects exposed to, actively infected with, or recovered from COVID-19. The repertoires were released in a freely available public database meant as a resource for research on the immune response to SARS-CoV-2. Samples were obtained from the ongoing ImmuneRACE study (first 160 participants) and from approximately 1,200 subjects provided by 6 global collaborators. The sample metadata nearly always contained a de-identified subject ID, COVID-19 status, age in years and sex. Where HLA class I and class II types were available, the types were taken from metadata supplied by the sample provider, not from assay-based typing. Overall study results and their limits: The quantity of clinical and demographic metadata differed by source and by participant and was supplied without curation.

The CDR3 measures 16 amino acids from cysteine to phenylalanine. Kept here is only the CDR3 DNA, which spans 48 bases and is read in frame from base 1. The CDR1 and CDR2 encoded by the germline V gene are LGHNA and YNFKEQ. V lost 0 bases and J lost 0 bases; the stretch between them is 9 bases long. About this clone itself: No antigen is known for it. No base qualities exist here, and no much larger clone lies one base off it.

In the prospective study, participants were about 18 to 90 years old, resided in about two dozen geographic areas of the United States, and were enrolled through a virtual design. To assign participants to cohorts, the prospective study relied on clinical history that participants themselves reported in a screening survey and a study questionnaire. For ImmuneRACE Cohort 3, a participant was defined as recovered based on two consecutive negative NP/OP PCR tests, clearance by a healthcare professional, or resolution of symptoms. In the prospective study, whole blood, serum and a nasopharyngeal or oropharyngeal swab were collected from each participant by mobile phlebotomists. Over a roughly two-month period, participants in the prospective study had the option of providing additional blood draws and questionnaires. Before DNA extraction, prospective study blood samples were shipped either frozen or at room temperature.

The immunoSEQ Assay, a bias-controlled multiplex PCR, was used to amplify TCRbeta CDR3 regions from genomic DNA. The authors' pipeline ran thus. The number of nucleated cells in each sample was estimated from the amplification of reference gene primers within the assay. Sequence reads were collapsed and filtered to measure the absolute abundance of every unique TCRbeta CDR3 rearrangement. For each sample, productive Simpson clonality was calculated as the square root of Simpson's diversity index across productive rearrangements. TCRdb retrieved this table from immuneACCESS and kept in-frame rearrangements only. Not all clones are present; in checked studies, unresolved V genes account for under half, and no reason is known for the remainder. The V and J calls and the clone size are those of that table, but D and trimming were determined from the DNA. In this sample the table shows 350,000 to 400,000 clones, roughly 87% of which occur a single time. Of the sample, just under 3% is held by the ten largest clones.

This TCR was sampled from a woman in her twenties or thirties who had recovered from COVID-19. The chain is made from TRBV4-2 and TRBJ1-5, with no reliable assignment of the D segment. Specimen: PBMCs or T cells enriched from blood (not recorded which). For the CDR3, the sequence is CASSQDTPGSNQPQHF. The DNA sequence is TGTGCCAGCAGCCAAGATACGCCCGGTAGCAATCAGCCCCAGCATTTT.